This TCR beta chain was recovered during a study of human T cells and chemical hapten exposure. Study as a whole: After 6 days, upper back 0.01% DPC patch tests were scored. Patients, a majority of them female, were diagnosed with alopecia areata, totalis or universalis. Per-sample variation in TCR yield stemmed mainly from small pooled library volume differences.

There are many counts of this clonotype. Its matching antigen is unknown. The CDR3 has 15 residues. V shed 2 bases and J shed 6 bases, with 14 bases lying between them. Germline CDR1 SGHVS, CDR2 FQNEAQ. Time point reported: patch test 3, about 24 weeks after DPC sensitization. Sample treatment: therapeutic diphenylcyclopropenone sensitization with weekly scalp DPC. Using its own MiXCR run on the RACE reads, TCRdb lists one record per CDR3 protein. This table has just under 65,000 distinct CDR3 sequences, 8% to 13% appearing once. Study findings and constraints: Expanded TCRs showed more large CDR3 clusters than pre-sensitization or healthy control sets.

The specimen comprised whole blood, sampled in connection with sensitization to the hapten diphenylcyclopropenone (DPC). The rearrangement links TRBV7-8 to TRBJ1-5; D may be TRBD1 (6 bases). This clonotype was obtained from a woman in her twenties or thirties with alopecia areata. Some clones in this sample may be carry-over from other donors' samples. DNA of the CDR3: TGTGCCAGCAGCTTAACCCGGGACATCCGTCAGCCCCAGCATTTT. Its translation: CASSLTRDIRQPQHF. Filled out from reference TRBV7-8 and TRBJ1-5, the complete variable domain reads GAGVSQSPRYKVAKRGQDVALRCDPISGHVSLFWYQQALGQGPEFLTYFQNEAQLDKSGLPSDRFFAERPEGSVSTLKIQRTQQEDSAVYLCASSLTRDIRQPQHFGDGTRLSIL.